This TCR beta chain was sequenced during a study of identical twins. This clonotype has ten or more counts. Unique molecular identifiers were present on the cDNA, and a universal primer site came from template switching. Using its own MiXCR run on the 5' RACE reads, TCRdb lists one record per CDR3 protein. The sample has 700,000 or so distinct CDR3 sequences, 21% seen once; the top ten hold more than 4%. This sample was also put to use in a study of T cells expressing NK-cell markers. That work states: Investigators obtained TCR beta repertoires from sorted CD3+CD56+NKG2C+, CD3+CD56+NKG2C- and CD3+CD56-NKG2C+ T cells. Researchers report these clonotypes also headed the CD3+CD56-NKG2C+ fraction in several donors.

This TCR was sampled from a young woman in good health. Sequenced: PBMCs.

CDR3 nucleotides: TGTGCCAGCAGCTCCCCCGGACAAGCTTATGGCTACACCTTC. This encodes CASSSPGQAYGYTF. The chain combines TRBV7-2 with TRBJ1-2; maybe TRBD1 (5 bases). The germline V gene encodes CDR1 SGHTA and CDR2 FQGNSA. V lost 4 bases and J lost 5, with 14 bases in between. The CDR3 consists of 14 residues.